The 3 T cell receptor beta chains given below trace back to one sample, sequenced in a study of PD-1 blockade in classical Hodgkin lymphoma. The data were produced by immunoSEQ multiplex PCR, yet TCRdb's version contains in-frame clones alone and is incomplete. The data hold about 27,000 clones, with over 60% observed a single time. Time point denoted: cycle 4 day 1 (C4D1), after 6 weeks of nivolumab. Each and every patient relapsed after autologous stem cell transplantation, and patients got differing brentuximab vedotin exposure. The source was peripheral blood mononuclear cells (PBMCs), collected before the fourth cycle of nivolumab. Receptors were obtained from a human donor with classical Hodgkin lymphoma.

The chain employs TRBV30 and TRBJ1-4; D is possibly TRBD1 (6 bases). Trimming took 0 bases from V and 7 from J, leaving 15 bases between them. The length of the CDR3 is 15 residues. The germline gives CDR1 GTSNPN, CDR2 SVGIG (reference sequence). The CDR3 protein is CAWSVIRGAGEKLFF. The CDR3 nucleotides are TGTGCCTGGAGTGTAATTCGGGGGGCCGGTGAAAAACTGTTTTTT.

This chain joins TRBV11-2 and TRBJ2-3, with 13 bases lining up with TRBD2. The V segment lost 5 bases and the J segment 6 bases; nucleotides outside the gene matches: 8. There are 16 residues in the CDR3. Per the germline V gene, CDR1 is SGHAT and CDR2 is FQNNGV. The CDR3 region has the DNA TGTGCCAGCAGCCGTACTAGCGGGGGGGCAGGGGATACGCAGTATTTT. Encoded protein: CASSRTSGGAGDTQYF. The whole variable domain, filled in from reference TRBV11-2 and TRBJ2-3, reads EAGVAQSPRYKIIEKRQSVAFWCNPISGHATLYWYQQILGQGPKLLIQFQNNGVVDDSQLPKDRFSAERLKGVDSTLKIQPAKLEDSAVYLCASSRTSGGAGDTQYFGPGTRLTVL.

The rearrangement uses TRBV7-9 and TRBJ2-2, with unresolved D. The germline V gene encodes CDR1 SEHNR and CDR2 FQNEAQ (reference sequence). V lost 5 bases and J lost 6, with 13 bases in between. This CDR3 contains 14 residues. CDR3 loop: CASSPLGWAGELFF. The CDR3 bases are TGTGCCAGCAGCCCTTTAGGATGGGCCGGGGAGCTGTTTTTT. The full variable domain, rest sourced from reference TRBV7-9 and TRBJ2-2, is DTGVSQNPRHKITKRGQNVTFRCDPISEHNRLYWYRQTLGQGPEFLTYFQNEAQLEKSRLLSDRFSAERPKGSFSTLEIQRTEQGDSAMYLCASSPLGWAGELFFGEGSRLTVL.